Given below is one T cell receptor beta chain in context. This sample stems from a study of blood T cell repertoires in COVID-19. Whole-study context: Samples representing acute and convalescent COVID-19 were sourced from the United States, Italy and Spain.

There are 13 residues in the CDR3. The V gene lost 6 bases and the J gene lost 2 bases, with 10 bases spanning the gap. Germline CDR1 and CDR2: SNHLY and FYNNEI. The authors' processing: Nucleated cell number was recorded as an estimate derived from reference gene primer amplification. Profiling relied on immunoSEQ multiplex PCR, and the TCRdb table lists in-frame clones only, not all of them. That table is the source of V, J and clone size, and D and trimming were worked out from the DNA. The sample has around 310,000 clones, roughly 90% seen once. The specimen was peripheral blood. The chain joins TRBV2 to TRBJ1-1; no reliable D call. The TCR was taken from a woman between 45 and 60 years old with active or convalescent COVID-19. As DNA, the CDR3 is TGTGCCAGCAGCGCACAGCTAAACACTGAAGCTTTCTTT. This encodes CASSAQLNTEAFF.